This T cell receptor beta chain is drawn from a study of glioma-infiltrating T cells after dendritic cell vaccination. About the research overall: Monocyte-derived dendritic cells, cultured approximately 7 days with IL-4 and GM-CSF, were pulsed with autologous tumor lysate. Patients received three intradermal dendritic cell vaccine injections at biweekly intervals. Study-level results: Higher pretreatment TIL content predicted longer progression-free time and survival. Survival was not directly related to TCR clonality in these patients.

Turning to this clone: Its cognate antigen is unknown.

Germline-derived CDR1 and CDR2 are SGHRS and YFSETQ. Trimming took off 0 bases at V and 8 bases at J, with 12 bases between the two ends. The CDR3 totals 14 residues. Profiled with immunoSEQ multiplex PCR; TCRdb holds only in-frame clones, not every one. The data show about 92,000 clones, approximately 84% seen once. The TCR comes from a human donor with glioblastoma. The gene calls are TRBV5-1 and TRBJ1-3; D possibly corresponds to TRBD1 (6 bases). The source was blood, collected before dendritic cell vaccination. The DNA for the CDR3 is TGCGCCAGCAGCTTGGGAACAGGGAGGGACACCATATATTTT. Its translation is CASSLGTGRDTIYF.